The TCR beta chain described here comes from a study of CD8+ T cells in alopecia areata. Study-level background: Each recipient was a roughly 7-11-week-old female C3H/HeJ mouse given skin from an approximately 6-12-month-old C3H/HeJ donor with spontaneous alopecia. General observations from the study: Mice showed clearer TCR sharing than patients did, a gap that was possibly HLA-related. Normal-skin resident alphabeta T cells also appear among scalp sample sequences. Alopecia totalis/universalis scalp especially showed more expanded CD8+ clones than normal scalp.

Reverse transcribed after extraction, RNA yielded cDNA as the sequencing template. Only in-frame clones appear in the TCRdb table, and some are missing; sequencing was by immunoSEQ multiplex PCR. The sample yields around 290,000 clones, without any singletons. Cutaneous lymph node cells were pooled, and they were sorted using CD4, CD8alpha, NKG2D, NKG2ACE and other markers. Germline V gene lookup returns CDR1 NSHNY and CDR2 SYGAGN. V was clipped by 4 bases and J by 2 bases; unmatched bases: 4. CDR3 length: 14 amino acids. The sample holds a few counts of this clone. The antigen is undetermined. Mouse gene names and germline throughout. Sequencing ends 4 residues short of the CDR3 end; the germline J gene provides the rest.

Specimen: CD4+ T cells sorted from a lymph node. The clonotype originates from a C3H/HeJ mouse with alopecia areata. This strain has MHC haplotype H2-k. The chain is built from TRBV13-1 and TRBJ2-4; 7 bases map to TRBD2. The CDR3 DNA, read in part, is TGTGCCAGCAGTTTAGACTGGGATCAAAAC. Protein sequence: CASSLDWDQN. The whole CDR3 protein is CASSLDWDQNTLYF.